This T cell receptor (beta chain) was recovered during a study of cytomegalovirus exposure and HLA in healthy donors. Regarding this clone: Antigen: not known.

Points from the study as a whole: Listed as cytomegalovirus-associated were around 160 TCR beta chains.

CDR3 length: 11 residues. CDR1 and CDR2 (germline): MNHEY, SVGAGI. V lost 6 bases and J lost 5, with 6 bases in between. In the PCR, 60 Vbeta and 13 Jbeta primers were used. Sequencing was performed with immunoSEQ multiplex PCR; in TCRdb, only in-frame clones are kept and a portion is missing. The data show tens of thousands of clones, and the top ten clones hold around 3.3%. The chain uses TRBV6-5 and TRBJ2-3, with D unresolved. Input material: PBMCs. This TCR was recovered from a woman in her thirties or forties in good health and CMV-seropositive. DNA of the CDR3: TGTGCCAGCAGGCAGGTAGATACGCAGTATTTT. Translating it yields CASRQVDTQYF.